Presented here are 20 T cell receptor beta chains from one specimen sequenced in a study of vaccination effects on CD4 cells after COVID-19. Produced via immunoSEQ multiplex PCR; TCRdb's table is partial and in-frame only. This table has tens of thousands of clones, 73% appearing once. Their specific antigens are unknown. Having been cultured for around ten days, the cells underwent CD4+ T cell isolation. Vaccine administered to participants consisted of two doses of either BNT162b2 or mRNA-1273. The starting material was CD4+ T cells from PBMCs cultured without peptide, obtained after COVID-19 vaccination. These receptors all come from a human donor who received a COVID-19 vaccine.

The V gene is TRBV19, the J gene TRBJ1-2; D possibly corresponds to TRBD1 (5 bases). The germline V gene has CDR1 LNHDA and CDR2 SQIVND (reference sequence). The CDR3 extends over 15 amino acids. The V end lost 0 bases, the J end lost 4 bases, and 12 bases lay between the germline ends. The CDR3 reads CASSIDQQVPYGYTF. DNA for the CDR3: TGTGCCAGTAGTATAGACCAACAGGTCCCCTATGGCTACACCTTC.

The V gene is TRBV6-6, the J gene TRBJ1-2, with D maybe TRBD1 (5 bases). This CDR3 has 11 amino acids. Trimming left V 6 bases short and J 3 bases short, with 5 bases between. CDR1 and CDR2 (germline): MNHNY, SVGAGI (reference sequence). The CDR3 nucleotides are TGTGCCAGCAGGACAGACTATGGCTACACCTTC. Its translation is CASRTDYGYTF.

The chain joins TRBV20-1 to TRBJ2-3; tentative D call: TRBD1 (6 bases). CDR1 DFQATT and CDR2 SNEGSKA come from the germline V gene (reference sequence). CDR3 length equals 12 residues. The V end was cut by 3 bases, the J end by 7 bases, with 11 bases between. CDR3 sequence (DNA): TGCAGTGCTAGTCAGGGGCGTAATACGCAGTATTTT. Protein product: CSASQGRNTQYF.

V gene TRBV12-3 or TRBV12-4 combines with J gene TRBJ2-5; D ambiguous. V was shortened by 6 bases and J by 4 bases, with 9 bases between the two germline ends. The CDR3 length is 12 residues. The CDR3 region is CASRGFGETQYF. The DNA of the CDR3 is TGTGCCAGCAGGGGTTTTGGAGAGACCCAGTACTTC.

The chain joins TRBV7-3 to TRBJ1-1; 9 bases are a match to TRBD1. J was trimmed by 4 bases and V by 3 bases; bases with no gene match: 0. The CDR3 is made up of 13 amino acids. Germline CDR1 reads SGHTA; CDR2 reads FQGTGA. CDR3 amino acids: CASSLTGGTEAFF. DNA for the CDR3: TGTGCCAGCAGCTTGACAGGGGGCACTGAAGCTTTCTTT.

This chain links TRBV5-1 with TRBJ2-2; 10 bases align to TRBD1. The germline gives CDR1 SGHRS, CDR2 YFSETQ. V gave up 4 bases and J gave up 4 bases; unmatched junction bases: 4. CDR3 length: 15 amino acids. The DNA for the CDR3 is TGCGCCAGCAGCCGGGACAGGGGCCTCACCGGGGAGCTGTTTTTT. It translates to CASSRDRGLTGELFF.

The chain uses TRBV24-1 and TRBJ1-2; D not resolved. The germline gives CDR1 KGHDR, CDR2 SFDVKD. V lost 5 bases, J lost 0 bases, and 12 bases lay in between. The CDR3 loop spans 15 amino acids. The CDR3 DNA sequence: TGTGCCACCAGTGGGACCTATGGACCTAACTATGGCTACACCTTC. This translates into CATSGTYGPNYGYTF.

The chain is built from TRBV5-4 and TRBJ2-5; a weak D match, TRBD2 (7 bases). This CDR3 has 15 residues. CDR1 and CDR2 (germline): SGHNT, YYREEE (reference sequence). V was cut by 4 bases and J by 4 bases, with 17 bases left in between. The CDR3 nucleotides read TGTGCCAGCAGCAGGGGGGGGGTATCAGGAGAGACCCAGTACTTC. As protein: CASSRGGVSGETQYF.

The chain links TRBV4-2 to TRBJ1-1; D gene ambiguous. The CDR3 length is 12 residues. The germline V gene encodes CDR1 LGHNA and CDR2 YNFKEQ. Trimming shortened V by 4 bases and J by 11 bases, and 14 bases separated the two germline ends. CDR3 loop: CASSPSGQTAFF. The CDR3 DNA reads as TGTGCCAGCAGCCCATCCGGGCAGACGGCTTTCTTT.

V usage is TRBV29-1 and J usage is TRBJ2-3; 9 bases fit TRBD1. There are 15 residues in the CDR3. With 7 bases clipped from V and 8 bases from J, the junction kept 16 bases outside the gene matches. Germline CDR1 SQVTM, CDR2 ANQGSEA. CDR3 in amino acids: CSGRDWTGEGGTQYF. CDR3 DNA: TGCAGCGGGAGAGACTGGACAGGGGAGGGAGGTACGCAGTATTTT.

The chain employs TRBV5-1 and TRBJ2-3; D might be TRBD1 (6 bases). From germline, CDR1 is SGHRS and CDR2 YFSETQ. V was cut by 0 bases and J by 3 bases, with 14 bases left in between. This CDR3 is 16 amino acids long. CDR3 region: CASSLAPGQLTDTQYF. CDR3 sequence (DNA): TGCGCCAGCAGCTTGGCTCCCGGACAGTTGACAGATACGCAGTATTTT. The whole variable domain, remainder taken from reference TRBV5-1 and TRBJ2-3, is KAGVTQTPRYLIKTRGQQVTLSCSPISGHRSVSWYQQTPGQGLQFLFEYFSETQRNKGNFPGRFSGRQFSNSRSEMNVSTLELGDSALYLCASSLAPGQLTDTQYFGPGTRLTVL.

This clone was counted a few times. The chain joins TRBV28 to TRBJ2-4, with D possibly being TRBD1 (8 bases). CDR1 and CDR2 (germline): MDHEN, SYDVKM. There are 18 residues in the CDR3. Trimming cost V 5 bases and J 0 bases, with 20 bases left between them. The CDR3 is CASSPGTGGGLAKNIQYF. The CDR3 DNA reads TGTGCCAGCAGTCCTGGGACAGGCGGGGGTTTAGCCAAAAACATTCAGTACTTC.

The V and J genes are TRBV18 and TRBJ2-2; D is ambiguous. The CDR3 runs to 16 residues. Germline CDR1 is KGHSH and CDR2 is LQKENI. V was pared by 2 bases and J by 4 bases, with 14 bases between. DNA for the CDR3: TGTGCCAGCTCACCAGTAGGGTTAACTACCACCGGGGAGCTGTTTTTT. Protein product: CASSPVGLTTTGELFF. The complete variable domain, with remaining parts taken from reference TRBV18 and TRBJ2-2, reads NAGVMQNPRHLVRRRGQEARLRCSPMKGHSHVYWYRQLPEEGLKFMVYLQKENIIDESGMPKERFSAEFPKEGPSILRIQQVVRGDSAAYFCASSPVGLTTTGELFFGEGSRLTVL.

The gene calls are TRBV14 and TRBJ2-1; D may match TRBD1 or TRBD2 (5 bases each). Trimming stripped 5 bases from V and 0 bases from J, with 14 bases between. This CDR3 has 16 residues. Germline assignment: CDR1 SGHDN and CDR2 FVKESK. The CDR3: CASSTRDGSSYNEQFF. In DNA, the CDR3 is TGTGCCAGCAGCACTCGGGACGGTAGCTCCTACAATGAGCAGTTCTTC.

This chain links TRBV10-3 with TRBJ2-5; TRBD1 is a possible D gene (6 bases). This CDR3 is 13 amino acids long. CDR1 and CDR2 (germline): ENHRY, SYGVKD. Trimming shortened V by 2 bases and J by 7 bases, and 11 bases separated the two germline ends. CDR3 amino acids: CAISEIGGGTQYF. The CDR3 nucleotides read TGTGCCATCAGTGAGATTGGGGGCGGGACCCAGTACTTC.

Remarks on this clone: One end of the junction is discordant with germline, which a read error may explain. The genes are TRBV5-1 and TRBJ1-5; the match to TRBD1 covers 12 bases. The CDR3 is 17 amino acids. CDR1 is SGHRS, CDR2 YFSETQ, per germline. The CDR3 region has the DNA TGCGCCGGCAGCTTGGGGGGGGGACAGGGGGCTGATCAGCCCCAGCATTTT. Its protein is CAGSLGGGQGADQPQHF.

The chain is built from TRBV28 and TRBJ1-5, with a possible D match to TRBD1 (5 bases). Trimming stripped 2 bases from V and 11 bases from J, with 19 bases between. Germline-derived CDR1 and CDR2 are MDHEN and SYDVKM. The CDR3 spans 15 residues. CDR3 bases: TGTGCCAGCAGTTTACCCGGGACGGGCGACGAGGCCCAGCATTTT. Its translation is CASSLPGTGDEAQHF.

The J gene is TRBJ1-3, the V gene TRBV6-6; D remains ambiguous. V gave up 3 bases and J gave up 0 bases, with 12 bases separating them. Germline V lookup: CDR1 MNHNY, CDR2 SVGAGI (reference sequence). This CDR3 spans 16 amino acids. The CDR3 sequence: CASSYKGAASGNTIYF. The CDR3 nucleotides read TGTGCCAGCAGTTATAAAGGAGCTGCCTCTGGAAACACCATATATTTT.

The chain links TRBV5-5 to TRBJ2-6; no clear D. The germline CDR1 and CDR2 sequences are SGHKS and YYEKEE (reference sequence). Deletions cut 7 bases from V and 5 bases from J, with 10 bases between. The CDR3 covers 13 residues. This CDR3 is CASSLTWANVLTF. As DNA, the CDR3 is TGTGCCAGCTCCCTTACGTGGGCCAACGTCCTGACTTTC.

The V gene is TRBV10-1, the J gene TRBJ1-4, with D tentatively TRBD1 (5 bases). The V gene lost 4 bases and the J gene lost 0 bases, with 6 bases spanning the gap. The CDR3 sequence is 14 residues long. Per the germline V gene, CDR1 is WNHNN and CDR2 is SYGVQD (reference sequence). In DNA, the CDR3 is TGCGCCAGCAGTGCAGGGACAACTAATGAAAAACTGTTTTTT. Its protein is CASSAGTTNEKLFF.